This is a list of T cell receptor beta chains from one sample in a study of T cells in Graves' hyperthyroidism and ophthalmopathy. TCRdb ran MiXCR on the multiplex PCR reads and lists one entry per CDR3 protein. The data contain roughly 360,000 distinct CDR3 sequences, about 13% of them seen just once; the ten biggest clones take up around 20%. The sequenced material came from blood. The origin of the receptors is a man aged 30 to 39 with Graves' hyperthyroidism that later progressed to Graves' ophthalmopathy. Both conserved end residues are part of each CDR3. The D gene is left open where the match is weak. Size is omitted from some rows. Given values are once, few, many or a class for expanded clones.

j_call v_call d_call clone_size cdr3_aa cdr3_nt
TRBJ2-2 TRBV24-1 NA NA CATSDFGGNHASTGELFF TGTGCCACCAGTGATTTCGGCGGGAATCACGCGAGCACCGGGGAGCTGTTTTTT
TRBJ1-1 TRBV12-3/TRBV12-4 NA many CASSLSSGVVFF TGTGCCAGCAGTTTATCCTCGGGGGTGGTTTTCTTT
TRBJ2-7 TRBV30 NA few CAWSRRDKQYF TGTGCCTGGAGTAGGAGGGATAAGCAGTACTTC
TRBJ2-5 TRBV7-8 TRBD1 NA CASSSGQGASETHYF TGTGCCAGCAGCTCGGGACAGGGGGCTTCGGAGACCCACTACTTC
TRBJ1-1 TRBV27 TRBD1 NA CASSFRTGYTEAFF TGTGCCAGCAGTTTTCGGACAGGTTACACTGAAGCTTTCTTT
TRBJ2-4 TRBV2 TRBD1 many CASRPGQGKNIQYF TGTGCCAGCAGGCCGGGACAGGGCAAAAACATTCAGTACTTC
TRBJ1-3 TRBV11-2 NA NA CASSLGHRISRNTIYF TGTGCCAGCAGCTTAGGGCACAGGATCTCTAGAAACACCATATATTTT
TRBJ1-5 TRBV13 NA many CASSLGISNQPQHF TGTGCCAGCAGCTTAGGAATTAGCAATCAGCCCCAGCATTTT
TRBJ2-1 TRBV28 TRBD2 many CASSSAGGRWGEQFF TGTGCCAGCAGTTCCGCGGGGGGGCGGTGGGGAGAGCAGTTCTTC
TRBJ1-1 TRBV20-1 NA NA CSARADSMNTEAFF TGCAGTGCTAGAGCGGACAGTATGAACACTGAAGCTTTCTTT
TRBJ1-6 TRBV2 NA NA CDSILRDPRNSPLHF TGTGACAGCATTCTCCGGGACCCCCGAAATTCACCCCTCCACTTT
TRBJ2-3 TRBV20-1 NA many CSASPQRIRYTDTQYF TGCAGTGCTAGCCCCCAAAGGATCCGATACACAGATACGCAGTATTTT
TRBJ2-2 TRBV13 NA NA CASSAYRAGELFF TGTGCCAGCAGCGCGTACAGGGCCGGGGAGCTGTTTTTT
TRBJ1-2 TRBV6-5 NA NA CASSYPVWRADYGYTF TGTGCCAGCAGTTACCCCGTATGGAGGGCGGACTATGGCTACACCTTC
TRBJ1-5 TRBV28 TRBD1 many CASSFDREGNQPQHF TGTGCCAGCAGTTTTGACAGGGAGGGCAATCAGCCCCAGCATTTT
TRBJ1-1 TRBV28 NA few CASSPPADTEAFF TGTGCCAGCAGTCCCCCGGCGGACACAGAAGCTTTCTTT
TRBJ2-1 TRBV11-3 TRBD2 NA CASSLVSGGGPFGEQFF TGTGCCAGCAGCTTAGTTTCTGGCGGGGGACCTTTTGGTGAGCAGTTCTTC
TRBJ1-2 TRBV24-1 NA NA CATSDLSDGYTF TGTGCCACCAGTGATTTGTCAGATGGCTACACCTTC
TRBJ2-2 TRBV6-1 NA NA CASKGGPNTGELFF TGTGCCAGCAAGGGGGGTCCGAACACCGGGGAGCTGTTTTTT
TRBJ1-1 TRBV7-9 TRBD1 many CASSPGQGASEAFF TGTGCCAGCAGTCCCGGGCAGGGGGCCTCGGAAGCTTTCTTT
TRBJ1-4 TRBV18 NA many CASSPPPATNEKLFF TGTGCCAGCTCACCACCTCCAGCAACTAATGAAAAACTGTTTTTT
TRBJ2-1 TRBV19 NA NA CASTSPNEQFF TGTGCCAGTACATCACCCAATGAGCAGTTCTTC
TRBJ2-5 TRBV2 TRBD2 many CASSAIAGTQETQYF TGTGCCAGCAGTGCAATAGCGGGGACCCAAGAGACCCAGTACTTC
TRBJ2-1 TRBV7-9 NA few CASSLVPWGDYNEQFF TGTGCCAGCAGCTTAGTCCCCTGGGGAGATTACAATGAGCAGTTCTTC
TRBJ2-3 TRBV20-1 NA many CSAREMTDTQYF TGCAGTGCTAGAGAGATGACAGATACGCAGTATTTT
TRBJ2-5 TRBV6-1 NA many CASSPADSRETQYF TGTGCCAGCAGTCCGGCGGATTCGCGAGAGACCCAGTACTTC
TRBJ1-2 TRBV28 NA NA CASSSRGFGGYTF TGTGCCAGCAGTTCCAGGGGTTTTGGCGGCTACACCTTC
TRBJ2-7 TRBV4-2 NA NA CASSQGLETYEQYF TGTGCCAGCAGCCAGGGGCTGGAAACCTACGAGCAGTACTTC
TRBJ2-7 TRBV9 NA few CASSVDGRPGEQYF TGTGCCAGCAGCGTAGATGGGCGGCCCGGCGAGCAGTACTTC